This T cell receptor beta chain is drawn from a study of beta chain features in type 1 diabetes. Study overall: Patients shared similar age, gender and cell yields with healthy donors. Points from the study as a whole: A definitive answer on HLA type influencing TCRB rearrangement was not reached here.

Of the isolated RNA, all was reverse transcribed, and so the sequenced material was expressed TCRB transcripts. TCRdb's copy holds only in-frame clones and misses some; the assay was immunoSEQ multiplex PCR. There are hundreds of thousands of clones in the sample; around 12% occur only once, and under 0.02% lies in the top ten. Germline CDR1 is SGHVS and CDR2 is FQNEAQ. The CDR3 extends over 13 amino acids. Trimming removed 8 bases at V and 6 bases at J, with 14 bases between. In total, each donor contributed a single heparinised blood draw that averaged around 100 mL. Remarks on this clone: Its antigen remains unidentified.

The V call is TRBV7-8, the J call TRBJ1-5; D might be TRBD1 (5 bases). Material for sequencing was naive CD4+ T cells from blood. The origin of this receptor is a man younger than 35 in good health. CDR3 in amino acids: CASAGQGGQPQHF. CDR3 DNA sequence: TGTGCCAGCGCCGGCCAGGGCGGTCAGCCCCAGCATTTT.